A single sample gave rise to the 31 T cell receptor beta chains below, sequenced in a study of cytomegalovirus exposure and HLA in healthy donors (dated by TCRdb to 2016 to 2017). Library preparation employed the immunoSEQ multiplex PCR assay. For the multiplex PCR, a mixture combining 60 forward primers for TCR Vbeta segments and 13 reverse primers for TCR Jbeta segments was used. TCRdb stores this immuneACCESS table with in-frame sequences only. Part of the clones is absent; in the studies checked, under half of the shortfall reflects unresolved V genes, and no reason is known for the rest. The sample table records 150,000 to 200,000 clones; about 72% of these occur just once. 2.5% of the sample comes from the top ten. Source material: PBMCs. The receptors originated from a human donor in good health.

The count of this clone is one. The chain couples TRBV7-3 to TRBJ2-2; TRBD1 matches at 7 bases. The J segment lost 5 bases and the V segment lost 4 bases, leaving 7 bases of the junction unmatched. This CDR3 region has 15 residues. Germline CDR1 SGHTA, CDR2 FQGTGA. The CDR3 DNA reads as TGTGCCAGCAGCTCACAGGGGCCCGATACCGGGGAGCTGTTTTTT. Amino acid sequence: CASSSQGPDTGELFF.

The chain is built from TRBV19 and TRBJ2-7; tentative D call: TRBD1 (6 bases). Germline CDR1 LNHDA, CDR2 SQIVND (reference sequence). Trimming cost V 4 bases and J 2 bases, with 12 bases left between them. This CDR3 has 14 amino acids. CDR3: CASSTRRGTYEQYF. The CDR3 nucleotides read TGTGCCAGTAGTACCCGAAGGGGGACCTACGAGCAGTACTTC. Looking up the rest from reference TRBV19 and TRBJ2-7 gives the full variable domain: DGGITQSPKYLFRKEGQNVTLSCEQNLNHDAMYWYRQDPGQGLRLIYYSQIVNDFQKGDIAEGYSVSREKKESFPLTVTSAQKNPTAFYLCASSTRRGTYEQYFGPGTRLTVT.

V and J are TRBV5-1 and TRBJ1-1, with no clear D. V was shortened by 0 bases and J by 3 bases, with 9 bases between the two germline ends. CDR3 size: 14 residues. Germline-derived CDR1 and CDR2 are SGHRS and YFSETQ. The chain's CDR3 is CASSLARRDTEAFF. The CDR3 nucleotides are TGCGCCAGCAGCTTGGCCCGGAGGGACACTGAAGCTTTCTTT. The full variable domain, rest sourced from reference TRBV5-1 and TRBJ1-1, is KAGVTQTPRYLIKTRGQQVTLSCSPISGHRSVSWYQQTPGQGLQFLFEYFSETQRNKGNFPGRFSGRQFSNSRSEMNVSTLELGDSALYLCASSLARRDTEAFFGQGTRLTVV.

The chain has TRBV2 and TRBJ2-7, with TRBD1 as a possible D gene (7 bases). Germline loops: CDR1 SNHLY, CDR2 FYNNEI. Trimming shortened V by 7 bases and J by 1 base, and 17 bases separated the two germline ends. The CDR3 sequence is 15 residues long. CDR3 sequence: CASTPSTGRSYEQYF. As DNA, the CDR3 is TGTGCCAGCACTCCATCGACAGGGAGGTCCTACGAGCAGTACTTC.

The chain joins TRBV6-5 to TRBJ2-7; D perhaps matches TRBD2 (6 bases). Germline V gives CDR1 MNHEY, CDR2 SVGAGI. The length of the CDR3 is 15 residues. V was trimmed by 6 bases and J by 4 bases, leaving 19 bases between them. The CDR3 here is CASRPPGGKEYEQYF. The CDR3 DNA sequence: TGTGCCAGCAGACCCCCCGGGGGAAAGGAGTACGAGCAGTACTTC.

This clone was counted only a few times. This chain connects TRBV19 to TRBJ2-3, with unresolved D. CDR3 length: 13 amino acids. Trimming took off 3 bases at V and 0 bases at J, with 4 bases between the two ends. CDR1 is LNHDA, CDR2 SQIVND, per germline (reference sequence). The CDR3 loop is CASSIESTDTQYF. CDR3 nucleotides: TGTGCCAGTAGTATTGAGAGCACAGATACGCAGTATTTT.

This clone was counted only a few times. The J gene is TRBJ1-1, the V gene TRBV9; D gene uncertain. Trimming took 1 base from V and 1 from J, leaving 8 bases between them. The CDR3 loop spans 14 amino acids. Germline-derived CDR1 and CDR2 are SGDLS and YYNGEE. The CDR3 sequence: CASSVTTGNTEAFF. CDR3 nucleotides: TGTGCCAGCAGCGTAACCACTGGGAACACTGAAGCTTTCTTT.

The chain carries TRBV28 and TRBJ1-5; no reliable D call. This CDR3 has 19 residues. The germline V gene encodes CDR1 MDHEN and CDR2 SYDVKM. The V end was cut by 3 bases, the J end by 0 bases, with 21 bases between. The CDR3 sequence is CASSFLLRQEPYSNQPQHF. The CDR3 coding sequence is TGTGCCAGCAGTTTTCTCCTCCGCCAGGAACCGTATAGCAATCAGCCCCAGCATTTT.

The V gene is TRBV6-1, the J gene TRBJ1-1; unclear D gene. V was shortened by 5 bases and J by 1 base, with 11 bases between the two germline ends. Germline values: CDR1 MNHNS, CDR2 SASEGT. This CDR3 is 14 amino acids long. The CDR3 protein is CASSQRSANTEAFF. DNA for the CDR3: TGTGCCAGCAGTCAGCGGTCAGCGAACACTGAAGCTTTCTTT.

V and J are TRBV7-9 and TRBJ2-5; D gene uncertain. Trimming took 0 bases from V and 4 from J, leaving 15 bases between them. The CDR3 totals 16 residues. In germline, CDR1 is SEHNR, CDR2 FQNEAQ (reference sequence). CDR3 sequence: CASSLAAAPGPETQYF. The CDR3 region has the DNA TGTGCCAGCAGCTTAGCCGCGGCCCCCGGTCCAGAGACCCAGTACTTC.

This clone was seen more than once but under ten times. This chain connects TRBV28 to TRBJ2-5, with 13 bases fitting TRBD2. J was trimmed by 5 bases and V by 6 bases; bases with no gene match: 3. Germline V gives CDR1 MDHEN, CDR2 SYDVKM. This CDR3 region has 14 residues. The CDR3 loop reads CASRQGLAGETQYF. CDR3 DNA: TGTGCCAGCAGGCAGGGACTAGCGGGGGAGACCCAGTACTTC.

The chain combines TRBV4-1 with TRBJ1-1; maybe TRBD1 (6 bases). The V gene's germline CDR1 is MGHRA and CDR2 YSYEKL. CDR3 size: 14 residues. The germline V and J ends were trimmed by 3 bases and 5 bases, with 13 bases remaining between them. This CDR3 reads CASSHGAGETEAFF. The CDR3 DNA reads TGCGCCAGCAGCCACGGCGCAGGGGAGACTGAAGCTTTCTTT.

The V and J genes are TRBV5-4 and TRBJ2-5, with a weak D call TRBD1 (5 bases). The DNA end is a closer match to TRBJ2-7, so the J assignment may be wrong. CDR1 is SGHNT and CDR2 is YYREEE in the germline V gene (reference sequence). The CDR3 is made up of 13 amino acids. In DNA, the CDR3 is TGTGCCAGCAGCTTCTATCAGGGCTACGAGCAGTACTTC. This translates into CASSFYQGYEQYF.

This clone was counted only a few times. The chain uses TRBV5-1 and TRBJ2-1; 9 bases fit TRBD1. In germline, CDR1 is SGHRS, CDR2 YFSETQ. This CDR3 region has 15 residues. V shed 6 bases, J shed 7 bases, and the junction held 11 bases outside the gene matches. CDR3 in amino acids: CASTPGQGVRNEQFF. DNA for the CDR3: TGCGCCAGCACCCCGGGACAGGGCGTTCGGAATGAGCAGTTCTTC.

The genes are TRBV7-6 and TRBJ2-7; TRBD1 is a possible D gene (6 bases). Trimming pared 0 bases from V and 1 base from J, leaving 13 bases between. The CDR3 loop spans 16 amino acids. In germline, CDR1 is SGHVS, CDR2 FNYEAQ. In nucleotides, the CDR3 is TGTGCCAGCAGCTTAGCGGGGTCAGGGGTATCCTACGAGCAGTACTTC. It translates to CASSLAGSGVSYEQYF.

The chain links TRBV7-2 to TRBJ1-2, with D possibly TRBD1 on 5 matching bases. The CDR3 length is 15 residues. Germline V gene lookup returns CDR1 SGHTA and CDR2 FQGNSA. Trimming removed 4 bases at V and 4 bases at J, with 16 bases between. The CDR3 loop is CASSSDGAAGYGYTF. The DNA of the CDR3 is TGTGCCAGCAGCTCCGATGGGGCTGCTGGCTATGGCTACACCTTC. The whole variable domain, remainder taken from reference TRBV7-2 and TRBJ1-2, is GAGVSQSPSNKVTEKGKDVELRCDPISGHTALYWYRQSLGQGLEFLIYFQGNSAPDKSGLPSDRFSAERTGGSVSTLTIQRTQQEDSAVYLCASSSDGAAGYGYTFGSGTRLTVV.

Only one count was recorded for this clone. Different DNA sequences within this sample yield the same CDR3. The chain is built from TRBV2 and TRBJ1-1; 9 bases are a match to TRBD1. Trimming took 5 bases from V and 1 from J; bases not matched to a gene: 5. The CDR3 contains 15 residues. Per germline, CDR1 SNHLY and CDR2 FYNNEI. The CDR3 coding sequence is TGTGCCAGCAGTCCCTGGACAGGGGAGAACACTGAAGCTTTCTTT. It is translated as CASSPWTGENTEAFF.

J is TRBJ2-5 and V is TRBV5-1; 11 bases align to TRBD2. The V segment lost 0 bases and the J segment 5 bases; nucleotides outside the gene matches: 15. CDR1 is SGHRS and CDR2 is YFSETQ in the germline V gene. This CDR3 comprises 19 residues. CDR3 in amino acids: CASSLASRWLAGGAETQYF. The CDR3 bases are TGCGCCAGCAGCTTGGCCTCACGATGGCTAGCGGGGGGCGCGGAGACCCAGTACTTC.

The CDR3 DNA is TGTGCCAGCAGCAGATACCGGGACAATAGCAATCAGCCCCAGCATTTT. Translating it yields CASSRYRDNSNQPQHF. The V gene is TRBV21-1, the J gene TRBJ1-5; the DNA was not used to check the table's D call, TRBD1. TRBV21-1 is annotated as a pseudogene. The CDR3 is 16 amino acids.

The chain recombines TRBV7-2 with TRBJ2-7, with D possibly being TRBD2 (7 bases). The CDR3 is made up of 14 amino acids. The V gene lost 5 bases and the J gene lost 4 bases, with 15 bases spanning the gap. CDR1 is SGHTA, CDR2 FQGNSA, per germline. This CDR3 is CASSPQGGDYEQYF. The CDR3, as DNA: TGTGCCAGCAGCCCGCAAGGGGGGGATTACGAGCAGTACTTC.

The rearrangement links TRBV7-3 to TRBJ1-1; TRBD1 might be the D (6 bases). In germline, CDR1 is SGHTA, CDR2 FQGTGA. V lost 0 bases and J 7 bases, leaving 15 bases between the germline ends. This CDR3 is built from 15 residues. The CDR3 spells CASSLTGGAQNEAFF. The CDR3 DNA is TGTGCCAGCAGCTTAACGGGGGGGGCTCAGAATGAAGCTTTCTTT.

This sequence joins TRBV29-1 and TRBJ1-3; 7 nucleotides match TRBD1. CDR1 and CDR2 from the germline V gene are SQVTM and ANQGSEA. The V and J ends lost 7 bases and 6 bases, in that order; junction bases with no gene match: 9. CDR3 size: 13 residues. Here the CDR3 DNA reads TGCAGCGCCCTGGGACAGCAAGAAAACACCATATATTTT. It yields the protein CSALGQQENTIYF. Using reference TRBV29-1 and TRBJ1-3 for the parts outside the CDR3, the full variable domain is SAVISQKPSRDICQRGTSLTIQCQVDSQVTMMFWYRQQPGQSLTLIATANQGSEATYESGFVIDKFPISRPNLTFSTLTVSNMSPEDSSIYLCSALGQQENTIYFGEGSWLTVV.

The genes are TRBV11-3 and TRBJ2-2, with 9 bases lining up with TRBD1. V was pared by 6 bases and J by 6 bases, with 5 bases of the junction left unmatched. CDR3 length equals 14 residues. Germline CDR1 is SGHNT and CDR2 is YENEEA. In DNA form, the CDR3 reads TGTGCCAGCAGTTTACGACAGGGGGCCGGGGAGCTGTTTTTT. Translated, it gives CASSLRQGAGELFF.

CDR3 sequence reads: CASSSREVSMTEAFF. Written as DNA, the CDR3 is TGTGCCAGCAGTAGCAGAGAGGTATCGATGACTGAAGCTTTCTTT. The rearrangement joins TRBV6-5 to TRBJ1-1; D is ambiguous. This CDR3 is 15 amino acids long. Germline V gene lookup returns CDR1 MNHEY and CDR2 SVGAGI. V was cut by 5 bases and J by 5 bases, with 18 bases left in between.

This clone was detected only a few times. V and J are TRBV10-3 and TRBJ1-5; TRBD1 aligns across 9 bases. V was clipped by 5 bases and J by 6 bases; unmatched bases: 5. The CDR3 is 14 amino acids. In germline, CDR1 is ENHRY, CDR2 SYGVKD. CDR3 protein: CAISTDRGTQPQHF. CDR3 in DNA: TGTGCCATCAGTACGGACAGGGGTACTCAGCCCCAGCATTTT.

The gene calls are TRBV5-1 and TRBJ1-3; the D gene is possibly TRBD1 (6 bases). CDR1 is SGHRS and CDR2 is YFSETQ in the germline V gene. The CDR3 totals 15 residues. With 4 bases removed from V and 1 base from J, the gap between germline ends came to 12 bases. The CDR3 DNA follows: TGCGCCAGCAGCCTTGACAGGTCATCTGGAAACACCATATATTTT. This translates into CASSLDRSSGNTIYF.

The chain joins TRBV5-1 to TRBJ1-2, with 7 nucleotides matching TRBD1. This CDR3 region has 12 residues. J lost 8 bases, V lost 3 bases, and 4 bases had no gene match. The germline V gene has CDR1 SGHRS and CDR2 YFSETQ. The CDR3 loop reads CASSSDREGYTF. The CDR3 nucleotides read TGCGCCAGCAGCTCAGACAGGGAGGGCTACACCTTC.

The V call is TRBV28, the J call TRBJ1-2; D is undetermined. This CDR3 is built from 16 residues. With 4 bases removed from V and 2 bases from J, the gap between germline ends came to 17 bases. Germline V gene sequence: CDR1 MDHEN, CDR2 SYDVKM. The CDR3 DNA follows: TGTGCCAGCAGTTCCCTGATCAGGTACCCAAACTATGGCTACACCTTC. Amino acids: CASSSLIRYPNYGYTF.

The V call is TRBV19, the J call TRBJ2-7; 8 nucleotides align to TRBD1. V was pared by 4 bases and J by 3 bases, with 5 bases of the junction left unmatched. Germline V lookup: CDR1 LNHDA, CDR2 SQIVND (reference sequence). This CDR3 spans 14 amino acids. As DNA, the CDR3 is TGTGCCAGTAGTAGGGACAGGAGGAGCTACGAGCAGTACTTC. This encodes CASSRDRRSYEQYF.

V gene TRBV11-2 combines with J gene TRBJ1-2; 9 bases match TRBD1. Germline CDR1 is SGHAT and CDR2 is FQNNGV. After removal of 5 bases from V and 4 bases from J, the junction contained 2 bases not matched to a gene. The CDR3 covers 13 residues. The CDR3 DNA is TGTGCCAGCAGCCCGGGACAGGGCTATGGCTACACCTTC. It codes for CASSPGQGYGYTF.

The chain uses TRBV4-3 and TRBJ1-5, with D maybe TRBD1 (6 bases). The germline CDR1 and CDR2 sequences are LGHNA and YSLEER. Trimming took 3 bases from V and 1 from J, leaving 7 bases between them. CDR3 size: 14 residues. CDR3 in amino acids: CASSQGASNQPQHF. Here the CDR3 DNA reads TGCGCCAGCAGCCAGGGGGCGAGCAATCAGCCCCAGCATTTT.